The 27 T cell receptor beta chains listed next were all sequenced from one sample in a study of OX40 agonist ivuxolimab in advanced cancers. Profiled with immunoSEQ multiplex PCR; TCRdb holds only in-frame clones, not every one. The sample has some 86,000 clones, approximately 94% seen once. The source was CD4+ or CD8+ T cells sorted from blood, collected in a trial of the OX40 agonist ivuxolimab. The receptors originated from an adult with an advanced solid tumor such as melanoma, head and neck, liver or kidney cancer.

This chain connects TRBV19 to TRBJ2-2, with 8 bases that match TRBD2. V trimming: 5 bases; J trimming: 4 bases; junction bases outside the gene matches: 6. The CDR3 has 15 amino acids. CDR1 is LNHDA, CDR2 SQIVND, per germline (reference sequence). CDR3 region: CASSLSGGPTGELFF. For the CDR3, the DNA is TGTGCCAGTAGTCTTTCGGGAGGGCCCACCGGGGAGCTGTTTTTT.

This chain connects TRBV28 to TRBJ1-1; TRBD1 might be the D (6 bases). This CDR3 spans 13 amino acids. Trimming shortened V by 8 bases and J by 10 bases, and 20 bases separated the two germline ends. In germline, CDR1 is MDHEN, CDR2 SYDVKM. CDR3 bases: TGTGCCAGCGGATACAGTTTAGAGACAGGAGCTTTCTTT. The encoded protein is CASGYSLETGAFF.

The gene calls are TRBV11-3 and TRBJ2-7; D is possibly TRBD2 (5 bases). Germline-derived CDR1 and CDR2 are SGHNT and YENEEA. The CDR3 loop spans 13 amino acids. V lost 5 bases, J lost 6 bases, and 14 bases lay in between. CDR3 sequence (DNA): TGTGCCAGCAGCGGGCGGGCCCGGGCCGAGCAGTACTTC. It yields the protein CASSGRARAEQYF.

The rearrangement uses TRBV5-1 and TRBJ2-3; TRBD2 is a possible D gene (6 bases). The ends were cut back, 0 bases at V and 5 bases at J, with 10 bases in the middle. The CDR3 has 14 amino acids. In germline, CDR1 is SGHRS, CDR2 YFSETQ. The CDR3 DNA is TGCGCCAGCAGCTTGGCCATCGGGGGAGATACGCAGTATTTT. Translation gives CASSLAIGGDTQYF.

J is TRBJ1-4 and V is TRBV25-1; 9 bases fit TRBD1. The CDR3 loop spans 13 amino acids. V dropped 5 bases and J dropped 15; count of bases not matched to a gene: 10. Germline V CDR1 and CDR2: MGHDK, SYGVNS. Here the CDR3 DNA reads TGTGCCAGCAGTTTACAGGGGGCCTTGGTGATGTTTTTT. Its protein product is CASSLQGALVMFF.

The gene calls are TRBV7-2 and TRBJ2-2; D unresolved. The CDR3 runs 13 residues. V lost 5 bases, J lost 4 bases, and 8 bases lay in between. From germline, CDR1 is SGHTA and CDR2 FQGNSA. CDR3: CASSPYGTGELFF. The CDR3 region has the DNA TGTGCCAGCAGCCCCTATGGCACCGGGGAGCTGTTTTTT. Based on the CDR3 plus reference TRBV7-2 and TRBJ2-2, the full variable domain is GAGVSQSPSNKVTEKGKDVELRCDPISGHTALYWYRQSLGQGLEFLIYFQGNSAPDKSGLPSDRFSAERTGGSVSTLTIQRTQQEDSAVYLCASSPYGTGELFFGEGSRLTVL.

The gene calls are TRBV15 and TRBJ2-7, with TRBD2 identical over 16 bases. Germline V gene sequence: CDR1 LNHNV, CDR2 YYDKDF (reference sequence). The CDR3 is made up of 18 amino acids. Trimming at V came to 5 bases and at J to 0 bases, leaving 7 bases not matched to a gene. Here the CDR3 reads CATSEGLAGGPGSYEQYF. In DNA form, the CDR3 reads TGTGCCACCAGCGAGGGACTAGCGGGGGGGCCCGGCTCCTACGAGCAGTACTTC. The whole variable domain, remainder taken from reference TRBV15 and TRBJ2-7, is DAMVIQNPRYQVTQFGKPVTLSCSQTLNHNVMYWYQQKSSQAPKLLFHYYDKDFNNEADTPDNFQSRRPNTSFCFLDIRSPGLGDTAMYLCATSEGLAGGPGSYEQYFGPGTRLTVT.

The rearrangement links TRBV5-4 to TRBJ2-7, with 9 bases fitting TRBD1. Germline loops: CDR1 SGHNT, CDR2 YYREEE (reference sequence). The ends lost 2 bases at V and 3 bases at J; junction bases unmatched: 3. The CDR3 is made up of 14 amino acids. This CDR3 reads CASSLTGQGYEQYF. Written as DNA, the CDR3 is TGTGCCAGCAGCTTAACGGGACAGGGCTACGAGCAGTACTTC. The full variable domain, in which reference TRBV5-4 and TRBJ2-7 provide the parts outside the CDR3, is ETGVTQSPTHLIKTRGQQVTLRCSSQSGHNTVSWYQQALGQGPQFIFQYYREEENGRGNFPPRFSGLQFPNYSSELNVNALELDDSALYLCASSLTGQGYEQYFGPGTRLTVT.

The chain has TRBV19 and TRBJ1-1; 7 positions agree with TRBD1. In germline, CDR1 is LNHDA, CDR2 SQIVND (reference sequence). V gave up 5 bases and J gave up 1 base; unmatched junction bases: 7. CDR3 length: 15 amino acids. The CDR3 region is CASSAQGLKNTEAFF. The CDR3 DNA reads as TGTGCCAGTAGTGCACAGGGGTTGAAGAACACTGAAGCTTTCTTT. Together with reference TRBV19 and TRBJ1-1, the CDR3 gives the full variable domain: DGGITQSPKYLFRKEGQNVTLSCEQNLNHDAMYWYRQDPGQGLRLIYYSQIVNDFQKGDIAEGYSVSREKKESFPLTVTSAQKNPTAFYLCASSAQGLKNTEAFFGQGTRLTVV.

The chain joins TRBV11-3 to TRBJ2-3; 11 nucleotides agree with TRBD2. J gave up 5 bases and V 4 bases, and 5 bases lay outside the gene matches. The CDR3 sequence is 15 residues long. Germline-derived CDR1 and CDR2 are SGHNT and YENEEA. Written as DNA, the CDR3 is TGTGCCAGCAGCTCCACTAGCGGGGGAGGAGATACGCAGTATTTT. This translates into CASSSTSGGGDTQYF.

This clone was seen just once. The V call is TRBV16, the J call TRBJ2-7; D is tentatively TRBD1 or TRBD2 (5 bases each). Germline CDR1 and CDR2: KGHSY and FQNENV. This CDR3 spans 15 amino acids. Trimming stripped 3 bases from V and 2 bases from J, with 14 bases between. The CDR3 DNA follows: TGTGCCAGCAGCCAGTATTTAGGGACCCCCTACGAGCAGTACTTC. Translation gives CASSQYLGTPYEQYF.

V is TRBV9 and J is TRBJ2-1; possible D gene TRBD2, 6 bases. Trimming shortened V by 3 bases and J by 4 bases, and 14 bases separated the two germline ends. The CDR3 sequence is 15 residues long. CDR1 and CDR2 from the germline V gene are SGDLS and YYNGEE. The CDR3 reads CASSDSGGEYNEQFF. CDR3 nucleotide sequence: TGTGCCAGCAGCGACAGCGGAGGGGAATACAATGAGCAGTTCTTC. The variable domain in full, completed from reference TRBV9 and TRBJ2-1, reads DSGVTQTPKHLITATGQRVTLRCSPRSGDLSVYWYQQSLDQGLQFLIQYYNGEERAKGNILERFSAQQFPDLHSELNLSSLELGDSALYFCASSDSGGEYNEQFFGPGTRLTVL.

The V gene is TRBV28, the J gene TRBJ1-1; possible D gene TRBD1, 5 bases. With 3 bases removed from V and 8 bases from J, the gap between germline ends came to 28 bases. CDR1 is MDHEN and CDR2 is SYDVKM in the germline V gene. This CDR3 contains 18 residues. CDR3 DNA: TGTGCCAGCAGTTTCCACTTCACGTACGCCTCAGGGCGCGCGGAAGCTTTCTTT. Residues: CASSFHFTYASGRAEAFF.

The CDR3, as DNA: TGTGCCAGCAGTGAGGGCAGGGGAACCTACGAGCAGTACTTC. Translation gives CASSEGRGTYEQYF. This chain connects TRBV6-1 to TRBJ2-7, with a weak D call TRBD1 (6 bases). V gave up 3 bases and J gave up 2 bases, with 11 bases separating them. The CDR3 extends over 14 amino acids. Germline V gene sequence: CDR1 MNHNS, CDR2 SASEGT.

The gene calls are TRBV7-9 and TRBJ2-3; the D is unclear. Between the trimmed V and J ends, which lost 2 bases and 9 bases, there was a span of 9 bases. This CDR3 spans 12 amino acids. Germline assignment: CDR1 SEHNR and CDR2 FQNEAQ (reference sequence). The CDR3 here is CASSLWTETQYF. DNA for the CDR3: TGTGCCAGCAGCTTATGGACGGAAACGCAGTATTTT.

This chain joins TRBV5-6 and TRBJ1-6, with D possibly being TRBD1 (5 bases). Trimming cost V 4 bases and J 10 bases, with 18 bases left between them. Germline loops: CDR1 SGHDT, CDR2 YYEEEE. The CDR3 length is 15 residues. The DNA for the CDR3 is TGTGCCAGCAGCCAAATGGGGCACAGTTGGTCACCCCTCCACTTT. Protein: CASSQMGHSWSPLHF.

The V gene is TRBV7-2, the J gene TRBJ2-3, with unresolved D. Per the germline V gene, CDR1 is SGHTA and CDR2 is FQGNSA. The length of the CDR3 is 14 residues. Trimming took off 4 bases at V and 4 bases at J, with 12 bases between the two ends. CDR3 in DNA: TGTGCCAGCAGCTACTTAGTAGGATCAGATACGCAGTATTTT. It codes for CASSYLVGSDTQYF.

The V gene is TRBV27, the J gene TRBJ1-1; D is uncertain. CDR1 is MNHEY, CDR2 SMNVEV, per germline (reference sequence). This CDR3 region has 13 residues. V lost 5 bases and J 6 bases, leaving 13 bases between the germline ends. The CDR3 DNA is TGTGCCAGCAGTCTCTTATTGGGGTCTGAAGCTTTCTTT. Translation gives CASSLLLGSEAFF.

The chain is built from TRBV9 and TRBJ2-1, with 9 positions matching TRBD1. The V segment lost 1 base and the J segment 4 bases; nucleotides outside the gene matches: 6. This CDR3 spans 16 amino acids. CDR1 is SGDLS and CDR2 is YYNGEE in the germline V gene. CDR3 residues: CASSVPTGGGYNEQFF. CDR3 nucleotide sequence: TGTGCCAGCAGCGTACCTACAGGGGGCGGATACAATGAGCAGTTCTTC.

The chain carries TRBV10-3 and TRBJ1-1, with 8 bases identical to TRBD1. The CDR3 runs 13 residues. With V trimmed by 6 bases and J by 6 bases, 6 bases remained unmatched. In germline, CDR1 is ENHRY, CDR2 SYGVKD. The CDR3 DNA reads as TGTGCCATCAGCGCGGACAGGGAATCTGAAGCTTTCTTT. This encodes CAISADRESEAFF.

This chain links TRBV11-2 with TRBJ2-7, with D possibly TRBD1 on 5 matching bases. V was pared by 3 bases and J by 2 bases, with 11 bases between. The germline gives CDR1 SGHAT, CDR2 FQNNGV. The CDR3 length is 14 residues. The CDR3 loop is CASSLGPDAYEQYF. CDR3 DNA sequence: TGTGCCAGCAGCTTGGGGCCGGACGCCTACGAGCAGTACTTC.

This clone was seen just once. The V call is TRBV9, the J call TRBJ1-2; D uncertain. CDR1 and CDR2 (germline): SGDLS, YYNGEE. V was trimmed by 0 bases and J by 4 bases, leaving 16 bases between them. The length of the CDR3 is 16 residues. CDR3 DNA sequence: TGTGCCAGCAGCGTAGTGGCAGACTTGCTTCCCTATGGCTACACCTTC. Its translation is CASSVVADLLPYGYTF.

The chain joins TRBV6-5 to TRBJ2-1; D perhaps matches TRBD2 (6 bases). From germline, CDR1 is MNHEY and CDR2 SVGAGI. V dropped 0 bases and J dropped 5 bases, with 11 bases sitting between them. CDR3 length: 15 amino acids. The CDR3 DNA sequence: TGTGCCAGCAGTTACTCGACCGGGAGAAACAATGAGCAGTTCTTC. Protein: CASSYSTGRNNEQFF.

The CDR3 nucleotides are TGCGCCAGCAGCCAAGAATATTGGCAGGGGGCGGACACTGAAGCTTTCTTT. It codes for CASSQEYWQGADTEAFF. The chain couples TRBV4-3 to TRBJ1-1; TRBD1 aligns across 8 bases. CDR3 length: 17 amino acids. The J segment lost 3 bases and the V segment lost 0 bases, leaving 9 bases of the junction unmatched. Germline assignment: CDR1 LGHNA and CDR2 YSLEER.

The sample holds one count of this clone. The chain uses TRBV9 and TRBJ2-7; maybe TRBD1 (7 bases). CDR3 length: 15 amino acids. The V gene lost 3 bases and the J gene lost 1 base, with 14 bases spanning the gap. Germline CDR1 SGDLS, CDR2 YYNGEE. CDR3 DNA sequence: TGTGCCAGCAGCGCAGGGGGGACGCCTTCCTACGAGCAGTACTTC. Translated: CASSAGGTPSYEQYF.

The chain recombines TRBV6-8 with TRBJ2-7; 7 bases line up with TRBD2. The CDR3 runs to 14 residues. CDR1 is MNHGY, CDR2 SAAAGT, per germline. Trimming cost V 9 bases and J 3 bases; bases outside gene matches: 11. CDR3 DNA sequence: TGTGCCAGACTACCATCGGCTAGCGGCTACGAGCAGTACTTC. Encoded protein: CARLPSASGYEQYF.

CDR3 in DNA: TGTGCCAGCAGCTGGGGATACGGTGAGGATACGCAGTATTTT. This encodes CASSWGYGEDTQYF. V and J are TRBV14 and TRBJ2-3; D remains ambiguous. Germline assignment: CDR1 SGHDN and CDR2 FVKESK. This CDR3 contains 14 residues. Between the trimmed V and J ends, which lost 5 bases and 6 bases, there was a span of 15 bases.